Shown below are 28 T cell receptor beta chains from a single sample sequenced in a study of cytomegalovirus exposure and HLA in healthy donors. Repertoires were generated with immunoSEQ multiplex PCR, while TCRdb's copy carries only in-frame clones and drops some. The sample carries approximately 99,000 clones, approximately 85% recorded once. Sequenced material: PBMCs. These receptors all come from a woman under 30 in good health and CMV-seronegative.

The chain is built from TRBV7-2 and TRBJ1-5, with D unclear. Germline V lookup: CDR1 SGHTA, CDR2 FQGNSA. V was trimmed by 1 base and J by 4 bases, leaving 5 bases between them. This CDR3 has 13 amino acids. DNA for the CDR3: TGTGCCAGCAGCTTAGACTTGAATCAGCCCCAGCATTTT. It is translated as CASSLDLNQPQHF.

This sequence joins TRBV6-1 and TRBJ1-1; D is uncertain. Germline V lookup: CDR1 MNHNS, CDR2 SASEGT. There are 11 residues in the CDR3. V dropped 4 bases and J dropped 6 bases, with 6 bases sitting between them. The CDR3 bases are TGTGCCAGCAGTGGCGGTCCTGAAGCTTTCTTT. It codes for CASSGGPEAFF.

The CDR3 loop is CASSSAAGSTNYGYTF. The DNA for the CDR3 is TGTGCCAGCAGCTCCGCCGCAGGATCCACTAACTATGGCTACACCTTC. This sequence joins TRBV5-8 and TRBJ1-2; D is undetermined. This CDR3 is 16 amino acids long. The ends were cut back, 3 bases at V and 0 bases at J, with 15 bases in the middle. The V gene's germline CDR1 is SGHTS and CDR2 YDEGEE.

The chain couples TRBV5-1 to TRBJ2-2; TRBD2 matches 15 bases. The V gene end was trimmed by 5 bases and the J gene end by 3 bases; junction bases not matched to a gene: 8. Looked up from germline, CDR1 is SGHRS and CDR2 is YFSETQ. CDR3 length: 18 residues. The CDR3 nucleotides are TGCGCCAGCAGAGGGACTAGCGGGGGGCCGCGGGACACCGGGGAGCTGTTTTTT. Translated: CASRGTSGGPRDTGELFF.

The CDR3 DNA sequence: TGTGCCATCAGAGACAGTTTGGAAGATTCACCCCTCCACTTT. It translates to CAIRDSLEDSPLHF. The chain recombines TRBV10-3 with TRBJ1-6, with a possible D match to TRBD1 (5 bases). The V end was cut by 6 bases, the J end by 8 bases, with 14 bases between. This CDR3 is 14 amino acids long. Germline lookup yields CDR1 ENHRY and CDR2 SYGVKD.

V usage is TRBV7-9 and J usage is TRBJ1-5; D call uncertain. Germline V gene data show CDR1 as SEHNR and CDR2 as FQNEAQ (reference sequence). Deletions cut 4 bases from V and 7 bases from J, with 11 bases between. The CDR3 extends over 13 amino acids. The CDR3 is CASSSASSQPQHF. Written as DNA, the CDR3 is TGTGCCAGCAGCTCCGCCTCTAGCCAGCCCCAGCATTTT. Full variable domain (remainder filled in from reference TRBV7-9 and TRBJ1-5): DTGVSQNPRHKITKRGQNVTFRCDPISEHNRLYWYRQTLGQGPEFLTYFQNEAQLEKSRLLSDRFSAERPKGSFSTLEIQRTEQGDSAMYLCASSSASSQPQHFGDGTRLSIL.

The CDR3 sequence: CASSLVLDRDYGYTF. The CDR3 DNA reads as TGTGCCAGCAGCTTAGTCCTCGACAGGGACTATGGCTACACCTTC. The V call is TRBV5-8, the J call TRBJ1-2; 7 nucleotides align to TRBD1. V dropped 2 bases and J dropped 3; count of bases not matched to a gene: 7. The CDR3 has 15 residues. Germline lookup yields CDR1 SGHTS and CDR2 YDEGEE.

The chain uses TRBV6-5 and TRBJ2-7, with D perhaps TRBD1 (5 bases). This CDR3 comprises 11 residues. From germline, CDR1 is MNHEY and CDR2 SVGAGI. Trimming took off 10 bases at V and 6 bases at J, with 13 bases between the two ends. The CDR3 here is CATFRGGEQYF. In DNA, the CDR3 is TGTGCCACCTTTAGGGGTGGCGAGCAGTACTTC.

This clone occurred many times. The chain couples TRBV10-3 to TRBJ1-2; possibly TRBD1 for D (6 bases). The CDR3 has 11 amino acids. Germline CDR1 ENHRY, CDR2 SYGVKD. The V gene lost 11 bases and the J gene lost 2 bases, with 9 bases spanning the gap. The CDR3 is CASGDNYGYTF. CDR3 DNA sequence: TGTGCCTCAGGGGACAACTATGGCTACACCTTC.

The rearrangement links TRBV7-9 to TRBJ2-4; 14 bases are a match to TRBD2. Germline assignment: CDR1 SEHNR and CDR2 FQNEAQ (reference sequence). Trimming removed 1 base from V and 1 base from J; junction bases left unmatched: 0. The CDR3 extends over 17 amino acids. The CDR3 coding sequence is TGTGCCAGCAGCTTAGGGACTAGCGGGGGGGCCAAAAACATTCAGTACTTC. Translating gives CASSLGTSGGAKNIQYF.

The J gene is TRBJ1-2, the V gene TRBV2; perhaps TRBD1 as D (5 bases). The CDR3 runs 17 residues. The V gene lost 4 bases and the J gene lost 5 bases, with 23 bases spanning the gap. Germline lookup yields CDR1 SNHLY and CDR2 FYNNEI. CDR3 DNA sequence: TGTGCCAGCAGTGTCCTTCCAGGTAAGGGGCGGGGGTATGGCTACACCTTC. Translating gives CASSVLPGKGRGYGYTF.

The rearrangement uses TRBV2 and TRBJ2-5; D is unresolved. Trimming removed 2 bases from V and 1 base from J, with 8 bases in between. Germline V gives CDR1 SNHLY, CDR2 FYNNEI. There are 14 residues in the CDR3. The DNA of the CDR3 is TGTGCCAGCAGTGAACGTATCAGCCAAGAGACCCAGTACTTC. This translates into CASSERISQETQYF.

The V call is TRBV30, the J call TRBJ1-1; D not certain. V was trimmed by 3 bases and J by 1 base, leaving 12 bases between them. This CDR3 region has 14 residues. In germline, CDR1 is GTSNPN, CDR2 SVGIG (reference sequence). CDR3 nucleotide sequence: TGTGCCTGGAGATACCTCTCAGAGAACACTGAAGCTTTCTTT. Translating it yields CAWRYLSENTEAFF.

The chain has TRBV5-6 and TRBJ1-1, with 7 bases that match TRBD1. Per the germline V gene, CDR1 is SGHDT and CDR2 is YYEEEE. V gave up 3 bases and J gave up 5 bases; unmatched junction bases: 10. This CDR3 has 15 residues. The CDR3 bases are TGTGCCAGCAGCTGGGAACAGGGGCCGGGGACTGAAGCTTTCTTT. Translated, it gives CASSWEQGPGTEAFF.

There are a few counts of this clone. The J gene is TRBJ1-6, the V gene TRBV13, with D unresolved. V dropped 4 bases and J dropped 5 bases, with 12 bases sitting between them. Germline lookup yields CDR1 PRHDT and CDR2 FYEKMQ (reference sequence). The CDR3 loop spans 15 amino acids. Here the CDR3 DNA reads TGTGCCAGCAGCTCCCTACACAGAGATAATTCACCCCTCCACTTT. Protein: CASSSLHRDNSPLHF. The full variable domain, with the rest looked up from reference TRBV13 and TRBJ1-6, is AAGVIQSPRHLIKEKRETATLKCYPIPRHDTVYWYQQGPGQDPQFLISFYEKMQSDKGSIPDRFSAQQFSDYHSELNMSSLELGDSALYFCASSSLHRDNSPLHFGNGTRLTVT.

This clone has just one count. This CDR3 reads CASKRTGEVPAFF. CDR3 nucleotides: TGTGCCAGCAAAAGGACAGGGGAGGTTCCAGCTTTCTTT. The rearrangement joins TRBV2 to TRBJ1-1; 9 nucleotides match TRBD1. From germline, CDR1 is SNHLY and CDR2 FYNNEI. V trimming: 7 bases; J trimming: 10 bases; junction bases outside the gene matches: 10. The CDR3 runs to 13 residues. Full variable domain (missing parts from reference TRBV2 and TRBJ1-1): EPEVTQTPSHQVTQMGQEVILRCVPISNHLYFYWYRQILGQKVEFLVSFYNNEISEKSEIFDDQFSVERPDGSNFTLKIRSTKLEDSAMYFCASKRTGEVPAFFGQGTRLTVV.

The chain carries TRBV27 and TRBJ1-2; 9 nucleotides line up with TRBD1. With V trimmed by 0 bases and J by 8 bases, 7 bases remained unmatched. CDR3 length: 15 residues. Germline V CDR1 and CDR2: MNHEY, SMNVEV (reference sequence). The CDR3 DNA reads TGTGCCAGCAGTTTATCCGGGACAGGGAGATGGGGCTACACCTTC. Residues: CASSLSGTGRWGYTF.

CDR3 sequence reads: CASSLWEGTTNYGYTF. The CDR3 DNA reads TGTGCCAGCAGCTTGTGGGAGGGAACGACCAACTATGGCTACACCTTC. The chain has TRBV5-5 and TRBJ1-2; D not certain. This CDR3 is built from 16 residues. V shed 1 base and J shed 2 bases, with 15 bases lying between them. In germline, CDR1 is SGHKS, CDR2 YYEKEE (reference sequence).

V usage is TRBV10-3 and J usage is TRBJ1-3; TRBD1 is a possible D gene (6 bases). Per germline, CDR1 ENHRY and CDR2 SYGVKD. V dropped 4 bases and J dropped 0 bases, with 13 bases sitting between them. The CDR3 runs to 16 residues. This chain's CDR3 is CAISGGRGGSGNTIYF. CDR3 DNA: TGTGCCATCAGTGGGGGGAGAGGGGGCTCTGGAAACACCATATATTTT.

This chain uses TRBV4-1 with TRBJ2-1, with 8 bases fitting TRBD1. V lost 3 bases and J lost 2; bases outside the gene matches: 9. The V gene's germline CDR1 is MGHRA and CDR2 YSYEKL. There are 17 residues in the CDR3. CDR3 residues: CASSHGKQGDTYNEQFF. CDR3 sequence (DNA): TGCGCCAGCAGCCACGGGAAACAGGGGGACACCTACAATGAGCAGTTCTTC.

The DNA for the CDR3 is TGTGCCAGCAGCTTAGTCTGGAGAGGGTCAGAGACCCAGTACTTC. Its protein is CASSLVWRGSETQYF. This chain connects TRBV7-9 to TRBJ2-5; tentatively, D is TRBD2 (5 bases). The CDR3 is 15 residues long. Per the germline V gene, CDR1 is SEHNR and CDR2 is FQNEAQ (reference sequence). V gave up 1 base and J gave up 4 bases, with 13 bases separating them.

This clone was seen a single time. This chain links TRBV21-1 with TRBJ1-4; whether TRBD1, the table's D call, matches the DNA was not checked. TRBV21-1 is annotated as a pseudogene. This CDR3 has 15 residues. CDR3 loop: CASGNTGGPNEKLFF. In DNA form, the CDR3 reads TGTGCCAGCGGCAACACAGGGGGCCCTAATGAAAAACTGTTTTTT.

J is TRBJ1-1 and V is TRBV4-1; 7 nucleotides align to TRBD1. The CDR3 loop spans 15 amino acids. Germline CDR1 reads MGHRA; CDR2 reads YSYEKL. V lost 1 base and J lost 8; bases outside the gene matches: 10. CDR3 region: CASSQGFVGGAEAFF. The CDR3 DNA reads as TGCGCCAGCAGCCAAGGTTTCGTAGGGGGCGCCGAAGCTTTCTTT.

This clone occurred once. This sequence joins TRBV5-3 and TRBJ2-5; TRBD1 might be the D (6 bases). TRBV5-3 is an ORF; its function is uncertain. CDR3 length equals 15 residues. Between the trimmed V and J ends, which lost 3 bases and 4 bases, there was a span of 16 bases. The CDR3 DNA is TGTGCCAGAAGCTCCCGGGACACAGGCACAGAGACCCAGTACTTC. Protein: CARSSRDTGTETQYF.

In DNA form, the CDR3 reads TGTGCCAGCAGCTTGAAAGGGACTAGCGGGGGCACAGATACGCAGTATTTT. As protein: CASSLKGTSGGTDTQYF. This chain links TRBV5-6 with TRBJ2-3, with 13 bases aligning to TRBD2. The CDR3 has 17 residues. V lost 1 base to trimming and J lost 1 base; unmatched junction nucleotides: 3. CDR1 SGHDT and CDR2 YYEEEE come from the germline V gene.

In this sample, this clone turned up a few times. CDR3 protein: CASSLPAGGLPFF. The DNA of the CDR3 is TGTGCCAGCAGTTTACCCGCCGGAGGGTTGCCGTTCTTC. This chain links TRBV28 with TRBJ2-1; perhaps TRBD2 as D (6 bases). Germline loops: CDR1 MDHEN, CDR2 SYDVKM. V was pared by 2 bases and J by 15 bases, with 17 bases between. The CDR3 is made up of 13 amino acids.

The chain joins TRBV7-8 to TRBJ1-3; possible D gene TRBD1, 5 bases. The V end was cut by 5 bases, the J end by 11 bases, with 22 bases between. The CDR3 is 15 amino acids. Germline CDR1 is SGHVS and CDR2 is FQNEAQ. The CDR3 nucleotides are TGTGCCAGCAGCCCAGAGTGGACACACGAGCAACCCATATATTTT. Protein: CASSPEWTHEQPIYF.

DNA for the CDR3: TGTGCCAGCAGCTTAGAATCGGGCTATGGCTACACCTTC. It specifies CASSLESGYGYTF. The gene calls are TRBV13 and TRBJ1-2; D not resolved. The CDR3 length is 13 residues. With 1 base removed from V and 4 bases from J, the gap between germline ends came to 7 bases. Germline V gives CDR1 PRHDT, CDR2 FYEKMQ (reference sequence).